This is a list of T cell receptor beta chains from one sample in a study of T cell repertoires in cytomegalovirus infection. TCRdb ran MiXCR on the reads and lists one entry per CDR3 protein. The sample lists roughly 250,000 distinct CDR3 sequences, around an eighth occurring once. Sequencing input: PBMCs. The receptors derive from a human donor in good health (CMV status not recorded). Some clones in this sample may be carry-over from other donors' samples. Both conserved end residues are part of each CDR3. A D gene is named only where the DNA matches it firmly. The size entry is marked missing in some rows and otherwise reads once, few, many or a size class.

v_call: TRBV6-1; clone_size: many; d_call: TRBD2; j_call: TRBJ2-5; cdr3_aa: CASSAAGAVETQYF; cdr3_nt: TGTGCCAGCAGTGCAGCGGGAGCGGTAGAGACCCAGTACTTC
v_call: TRBV7-2; clone_size: many; d_call: .; j_call: TRBJ2-1; cdr3_aa: CASSPQRSSYNEQFF; cdr3_nt: TGTGCCAGCAGCCCCCAACGGAGCTCCTACAATGAGCAGTTCTTC
v_call: TRBV7-3; clone_size: many; d_call: .; j_call: TRBJ2-3; cdr3_aa: CASSFPWADTQYF; cdr3_nt: TGTGCCAGCAGCTTTCCTTGGGCAGATACGCAGTATTTT
v_call: TRBV28; clone_size: few; d_call: .; j_call: TRBJ2-2; cdr3_aa: CASKGVAGELFF; cdr3_nt: TGTGCCAGCAAGGGGGTCGCCGGGGAGCTGTTTTTT
v_call: TRBV4-3; clone_size: few; d_call: .; j_call: TRBJ1-2; cdr3_aa: CASSQDGTGSDYGYTF; cdr3_nt: TGCGCCAGCAGCCAAGATGGGACGGGGTCGGACTATGGCTACACCTTC
v_call: TRBV6-1; clone_size: many; d_call: .; j_call: TRBJ2-1; cdr3_aa: CASSSRFSSYNEQFF; cdr3_nt: TGTGCCAGCAGTTCTAGGTTCAGCTCCTACAATGAGCAGTTCTTC
v_call: TRBV29-1; clone_size: few; d_call: .; j_call: TRBJ1-2; cdr3_aa: CSVDDVVYGYTF; cdr3_nt: TGCAGCGTTGACGACGTGGTTTATGGCTACACCTTC
v_call: TRBV5-1; clone_size: many; d_call: TRBD1; j_call: TRBJ1-1; cdr3_aa: CASSLAGTGNTEAFF; cdr3_nt: TGTGCCAGCAGTTTAGCCGGGACAGGGAACACTGAAGCTTTCTTT
v_call: TRBV20-1; clone_size: many; d_call: .; j_call: TRBJ2-7; cdr3_aa: CSATEESSMGSEQYF; cdr3_nt: TGCAGTGCTACCGAAGAGTCATCTATGGGCTCCGAGCAGTACTTC
v_call: TRBV7-2; clone_size: many; d_call: TRBD1; j_call: TRBJ1-4; cdr3_aa: CASSGPGGAVEKLFF; cdr3_nt: TGTGCCAGCAGCGGGCCAGGGGGCGCGGTTGAAAAACTGTTTTTT
v_call: TRBV29-1; clone_size: .; d_call: .; j_call: TRBJ2-5; cdr3_aa: CSVGGRGDQYF; cdr3_nt: TGCAGCGTTGGGGGCCGGGGTGACCAGTACTTC
v_call: TRBV12-3/TRBV12-4; clone_size: many; d_call: .; j_call: TRBJ1-5; cdr3_aa: CASSLGTRNQPQHF; cdr3_nt: TGTGCCAGCAGTTTAGGGACAAGAAATCAGCCCCAGCATTTT
v_call: TRBV15; clone_size: many; d_call: .; j_call: TRBJ1-1; cdr3_aa: CATSPGTHKGTEAFF; cdr3_nt: TGTGCCACCAGCCCTGGGACACACAAAGGCACTGAAGCTTTCTTT
v_call: TRBV7-2; clone_size: many; d_call: .; j_call: TRBJ1-5; cdr3_aa: CASRGTLGNQPQHF; cdr3_nt: TGTGCCAGCCGAGGGACACTAGGCAATCAGCCCCAGCATTTT
v_call: TRBV7-2; clone_size: many; d_call: TRBD2; j_call: TRBJ2-7; cdr3_aa: CASSPWSGGAPGNEQYF; cdr3_nt: TGTGCCAGCAGCCCCTGGAGCGGGGGGGCCCCGGGGAACGAGCAGTACTTC
v_call: TRBV12-3/TRBV12-4; clone_size: few; d_call: TRBD2; j_call: TRBJ2-7; cdr3_aa: CASSLSFGTSGSYEQYF; cdr3_nt: TGTGCCAGCAGTTTATCGTTTGGGACTAGCGGTTCCTACGAGCAGTACTTC
v_call: TRBV20-1; clone_size: few; d_call: .; j_call: TRBJ2-5; cdr3_aa: CSARALPQETQYF; cdr3_nt: TGCAGTGCTAGAGCCCTACCCCAAGAGACCCAGTACTTC
v_call: TRBV5-1; clone_size: .; d_call: TRBD1; j_call: TRBJ2-7; cdr3_aa: CASSLGQGNIYEQYF; cdr3_nt: TGCGCCAGCAGCTTGGGACAGGGAAATATCTACGAGCAGTACTTC
v_call: TRBV3-1; clone_size: .; d_call: .; j_call: TRBJ2-7; cdr3_aa: CASSQPGTSNSYEQYF; cdr3_nt: TGTGCCAGCAGCCAGCCTGGGACTTCGAATTCCTACGAGCAGTACTTC
v_call: TRBV7-2; clone_size: many; d_call: TRBD1; j_call: TRBJ2-7; cdr3_aa: CASSLAITGGGEQYF; cdr3_nt: TGTGCCAGCAGCTTAGCGATTACAGGGGGTGGCGAGCAGTACTTC
v_call: TRBV11-3; clone_size: many; d_call: .; j_call: TRBJ2-2; cdr3_aa: CASSSDGGPGGELFF; cdr3_nt: TGTGCCAGCAGTTCGGACGGGGGGCCGGGCGGGGAGCTGTTTTTT
v_call: TRBV6-6; clone_size: many; d_call: .; j_call: TRBJ2-7; cdr3_aa: CASSAGTAYEQYF; cdr3_nt: TGTGCCAGCAGTGCGGGGACAGCCTACGAGCAGTACTTC
v_call: TRBV5-6; clone_size: .; d_call: .; j_call: TRBJ1-6; cdr3_aa: CASRNTGNSPLHF; cdr3_nt: TGTGCCAGCAGGAACACAGGGAATTCACCCCTCCACTTT
v_call: TRBV19; clone_size: few; d_call: .; j_call: TRBJ1-1; cdr3_aa: CATGQGMNTEAFF; cdr3_nt: TGTGCCACCGGGCAGGGGATGAACACTGAAGCTTTCTTT
v_call: TRBV7-2; clone_size: many; d_call: .; j_call: TRBJ2-2; cdr3_aa: CASSPPRAGELFF; cdr3_nt: TGTGCCAGCAGCCCACCCCGTGCCGGGGAGCTGTTTTTT
v_call: TRBV7-2; clone_size: many; d_call: .; j_call: TRBJ1-6; cdr3_aa: CASSLVLRGPATEVSPLHF; cdr3_nt: TGTGCCAGCAGCTTAGTTCTTCGGGGACCCGCAACGGAAGTTTCACCCCTCCACTTT
v_call: TRBV25-1; clone_size: few; d_call: .; j_call: TRBJ1-2; cdr3_aa: CASSERSGFYGYTF; cdr3_nt: TGTGCCAGCAGTGAGAGGTCGGGGTTCTATGGCTACACCTTC
v_call: TRBV28; clone_size: .; d_call: .; j_call: TRBJ2-6; cdr3_aa: CASSLIRFSGANVLTF; cdr3_nt: TGTGCCAGCAGTTTAATTAGGTTCTCTGGGGCCAACGTCCTGACTTTC
v_call: TRBV28; clone_size: .; d_call: TRBD2; j_call: TRBJ2-5; cdr3_aa: CASSSGTSGRAVETQYF; cdr3_nt: TGTGCCAGCAGTTCAGGGACTAGCGGGAGGGCCGTAGAGACCCAGTACTTC
v_call: TRBV2; clone_size: many; d_call: TRBD1; j_call: TRBJ1-6; cdr3_aa: CAGTGTGGAPLHF; cdr3_nt: TGTGCCGGAACCGGGACAGGGGGCGCACCCCTCCACTTT
v_call: TRBV6-2/TRBV6-3; clone_size: .; d_call: TRBD1; j_call: TRBJ1-2; cdr3_aa: CASSSAGQGYGYTF; cdr3_nt: TGTGCCAGCAGTTCCGCGGGACAGGGCTATGGCTACACCTTC
v_call: TRBV6-6; clone_size: many; d_call: .; j_call: TRBJ1-2; cdr3_aa: CASSSGLDYGYTF; cdr3_nt: TGTGCCAGCAGTTCGGGACTAGATTATGGCTACACCTTC
v_call: TRBV7-8; clone_size: many; d_call: TRBD2; j_call: TRBJ2-7; cdr3_aa: CASSLASVTSGSYEQYF; cdr3_nt: TGTGCCAGCAGCTTAGCGTCCGTGACTAGCGGCTCCTACGAGCAGTACTTC
v_call: TRBV6-6; clone_size: many; d_call: .; j_call: TRBJ2-5; cdr3_aa: CASSPPGSETQYF; cdr3_nt: TGTGCCAGCAGCCCCCCCGGTAGCGAGACCCAGTACTTC
v_call: TRBV29-1; clone_size: .; d_call: .; j_call: TRBJ2-7; cdr3_aa: CSVQMRAQGRYEQYF; cdr3_nt: TGCAGCGTCCAGATGAGGGCGCAAGGGAGATACGAGCAGTACTTC
v_call: TRBV5-1; clone_size: few; d_call: .; j_call: TRBJ2-2; cdr3_aa: CASSPRGRGLNTGELFF; cdr3_nt: TGCGCCAGCAGCCCGAGAGGCCGAGGGTTGAACACCGGGGAGCTGTTTTTT
v_call: TRBV5-4; clone_size: .; d_call: .; j_call: TRBJ1-2; cdr3_aa: CASSLVGQYGYTF; cdr3_nt: TGTGCCAGCAGCTTGGTTGGTCAATATGGCTACACCTTC